One sample yielded the 20 T cell receptor beta chains listed below, sequenced in a study of T cell repertoires in cytomegalovirus infection. No antigen is known for these receptors. One entry per CDR3 protein, called by TCRdb with MiXCR from the reads. The table has 300,000 to 400,000 distinct CDR3 sequences, roughly 25% seen once. The sample here was cultured PBMCs, taken from culture after CMV antigen stimulation. These receptors were taken from a human donor in good health (CMV status not recorded). Some clones in this sample may be carry-over from other donors' samples.

As DNA, the CDR3 is TGTGCCAGCAGCTTGGACATTCACGAAGAGACCCAGTACTTC. Protein sequence: CASSLDIHEETQYF. The chain combines TRBV7-2 with TRBJ2-5, with D possibly TRBD1 on 5 matching bases. V lost 3 bases and J lost 3, with 11 bases in between. Germline lookup yields CDR1 SGHTA and CDR2 FQGNSA. This CDR3 has 14 amino acids.

The V and J genes are TRBV20-1 and TRBJ1-2; the D is unclear. The CDR3 length is 16 residues. Trimming removed 0 bases at V and 7 bases at J, with 21 bases between. In germline, CDR1 is DFQATT, CDR2 SNEGSKA (reference sequence). The CDR3, as DNA: TGCAGTGCTAGAGATCAGGCCCTTACCTCTCGTCGTGGCTACACCTTC. Translation: CSARDQALTSRRGYTF.

A few counts support this clonotype. The V gene is TRBV7-9, the J gene TRBJ1-5, with D uncertain. The CDR3 has 14 residues. The V end lost 6 bases, the J end lost 1 base, and 10 bases lay between the germline ends. Germline V lookup: CDR1 SEHNR, CDR2 FQNEAQ (reference sequence). In DNA, the CDR3 is TGTGCCAGCAGGGGAACGGGGAGCAATCAGCCCCAGCATTTT. Translation gives CASRGTGSNQPQHF.

V gene TRBV7-2 combines with J gene TRBJ1-5, with D unresolved. Germline values: CDR1 SGHTA, CDR2 FQGNSA. The CDR3 has 13 residues. Trimming left V 2 bases short and J 7 bases short, with 9 bases between. CDR3 bases: TGTGCCAGCAGCTTAACCGGGGAACAGCCCCAGCATTTT. It is translated as CASSLTGEQPQHF.

This clonotype was seen more than once but under ten times. CDR3 nucleotide sequence: TGTGCCAGCAGTACCGGACGAGGAGGGATGGATACGCAGTATTTT. Translation gives CASSTGRGGMDTQYF. This rearrangement joins TRBV6-2 or TRBV6-3 to TRBJ2-3; a possible D gene is TRBD2 (6 bases). CDR1 and CDR2 from the germline V gene are MNHEY and SVGEGT. CDR3 length: 15 amino acids. V lost 5 bases to trimming and J lost 6 bases, with 18 bases between them.

The chain couples TRBV5-1 to TRBJ2-3; 8 bases align to TRBD1. This CDR3 region has 15 residues. The germline CDR1 and CDR2 sequences are SGHRS and YFSETQ. J gave up 1 base and V 5 bases, and 6 bases lay outside the gene matches. The CDR3 loop is CASSHQGAGTDTQYF. CDR3 nucleotides: TGCGCCAGCAGTCATCAGGGGGCAGGCACAGATACGCAGTATTTT.

The J gene is TRBJ2-1, the V gene TRBV2; 10 nucleotides line up with TRBD1. V shed 11 bases, J shed 0 bases, and the junction held 7 bases outside the gene matches. The CDR3 sequence is 15 residues long. Germline V gives CDR1 SNHLY, CDR2 FYNNEI. Here the CDR3 DNA reads TGTGCCGGGGGACAGGGGACCAGCTCCTACAATGAGCAGTTCTTC. It yields the protein CAGGQGTSSYNEQFF.

This clonotype is a singleton in its sample. This rearrangement joins TRBV19 to TRBJ2-1; 7 positions match TRBD2. J lost 8 bases, V lost 6 bases, and 13 bases had no gene match. The CDR3 covers 15 residues. Germline loops: CDR1 LNHDA, CDR2 SQIVND (reference sequence). The CDR3 coding sequence is TGTGCCAGTAGGGGGTCAAGGGCGGGAGAGGATGAGCAGTTCTTC. Its translation: CASRGSRAGEDEQFF.

This rearrangement joins TRBV7-6 to TRBJ2-1; 8 bases map to TRBD2. This CDR3 comprises 15 residues. Germline lookup yields CDR1 SGHVS and CDR2 FNYEAQ. Trimming took 5 bases from V and 5 from J; bases not matched to a gene: 8. Here the CDR3 reads CASSPSGPNNNEQFF. The CDR3 DNA is TGTGCCAGCAGCCCTAGCGGGCCTAATAACAATGAGCAGTTCTTC.

This clonotype was found many times. The junction and the germline gene differ at one end; a read error may be behind it. The chain carries TRBV7-2 and TRBJ2-1, with D possibly TRBD1 on 5 matching bases. Germline-derived CDR1 and CDR2 are SGHTA and FQGNSA. The CDR3 is 14 residues long. The CDR3 sequence is CASSLGVRTNEQFF. Here the CDR3 DNA reads TGTGCCAGCAGTTTAGGGGTCAGGACCAATGAGCAGTTCTTC.

The chain recombines TRBV6-1 with TRBJ1-3; D possibly corresponds to TRBD1 (5 bases). Germline loops: CDR1 MNHNS, CDR2 SASEGT. V was shortened by 6 bases and J by 2 bases, with 17 bases between the two germline ends. The CDR3 runs to 16 residues. For the CDR3, the DNA is TGTGCCAGCAGGGAGGGGATCCTAGGCGCTGGAAACACCATATATTTT. Its translation is CASREGILGAGNTIYF.

Many counts were recorded for this clonotype. The V gene is TRBV7-2, the J gene TRBJ2-3, with a possible D match to TRBD2 (5 bases). The V and J ends lost 6 bases and 0 bases respectively, with 19 bases between them. The CDR3 extends over 17 amino acids. From germline, CDR1 is SGHTA and CDR2 FQGNSA. The CDR3 spells CASSRDGTSSSTDTQYF. CDR3 nucleotide sequence: TGTGCCAGCAGTCGGGATGGCACTAGTTCTAGCACAGATACGCAGTATTTT.

There are many counts of this clonotype. V is TRBV7-8 and J is TRBJ2-2; the D is unclear. Germline loops: CDR1 SGHVS, CDR2 FQNEAQ. The CDR3 sequence is 16 residues long. Trimming removed 1 base from V and 1 base from J, with 10 bases in between. Here the CDR3 DNA reads TGTGCCAGCAGCTTAGGACTTCCGGGGAACACCGGGGAGCTGTTTTTT. Its translation: CASSLGLPGNTGELFF.

In regard to this clonotype: One junction end disagrees with the germline gene, perhaps due to a read error. The chain has TRBV28 and TRBJ2-5; no reliable D call. CDR3 length: 16 amino acids. From germline, CDR1 is MDHEN and CDR2 SYDVKM. The CDR3 region is CPSSLAGTLARETQYF. The CDR3 bases are TGTCCCAGCAGTTTAGCAGGTACCTTGGCGCGGGAGACCCAGTACTTC. The full variable domain, rest sourced from reference TRBV28 and TRBJ2-5, is DVKVTQSSRYLVKRTGEKVFLECVQDMDHENMFWYRQDPGLGLRLIYFSYDVKMKEKGDIPEGYSVSREKKERFSLILESASTNQTSMYLCPSSLAGTLARETQYFGPGTRLLVL.

V and J are TRBV12-3 or TRBV12-4 and TRBJ2-4, with D uncertain. The V end was cut by 3 bases, the J end by 1 base, with 10 bases between. This CDR3 has 15 amino acids. The CDR3 loop is CASSFLGLAKNIQYF. CDR3 nucleotides: TGTGCCAGCAGTTTTTTAGGGTTGGCCAAAAACATTCAGTACTTC.

The chain combines TRBV6-1 with TRBJ1-5; D call uncertain. Germline values: CDR1 MNHNS, CDR2 SASEGT. Between the trimmed V and J ends, which lost 3 bases and 2 bases, there was a span of 8 bases. CDR3 length equals 14 residues. The CDR3 region is CASSDAWGNQPQHF. CDR3 DNA: TGTGCCAGCAGTGATGCTTGGGGCAATCAGCCCCAGCATTTT.

This clonotype was detected a few times. The V call is TRBV7-2, the J call TRBJ2-7; TRBD1 agrees at 9 bases. CDR3 length: 14 amino acids. Germline CDR1 is SGHTA and CDR2 is FQGNSA. J gave up 2 bases and V 7 bases, and 6 bases lay outside the gene matches. The CDR3 loop is CASTKTGGTYEQYF. In DNA form, the CDR3 reads TGTGCCAGCACCAAGACAGGGGGAACCTACGAGCAGTACTTC.

This clonotype was detected a few times. The chain has TRBV6-5 and TRBJ2-3; weak D call: TRBD2 (6 bases). Germline V gene sequence: CDR1 MNHEY, CDR2 SVGAGI. The CDR3 sequence is 16 residues long. The germline V and J ends were trimmed by 0 bases and 4 bases, with 14 bases remaining between them. The CDR3 nucleotides read TGTGCCAGCAGTTACTCGGAACTAGCTAGGGCAGATACGCAGTATTTT. This gives the protein CASSYSELARADTQYF.

The chain uses TRBV5-4 and TRBJ2-2, with D tentatively TRBD2 (5 bases). The germline CDR1 and CDR2 sequences are SGHNT and YYREEE (reference sequence). The V end lost 3 bases, the J end lost 0 bases, and 12 bases lay between the germline ends. This CDR3 is 16 amino acids long. CDR3 in DNA: TGTGCCAGCAGCTCGGAAAGCGGAGCGAACACCGGGGAGCTGTTTTTT. Translating gives CASSSESGANTGELFF.

In this sample, this clonotype turned up many times. V is TRBV7-8 and J is TRBJ2-7; D possibly uses TRBD1 or TRBD2 (6 bases each). Germline V gene sequence: CDR1 SGHVS, CDR2 FQNEAQ. The CDR3 loop spans 13 amino acids. Trimming shortened V by 5 bases and J by 6 bases, and 14 bases separated the two germline ends. CDR3 nucleotide sequence: TGTGCCAGCAGCCCCGGGGGCCAGGTCGAGCAGTACGTC. It translates to CASSPGGQVEQYV.